The clone carrying this T cell receptor beta chain was seen more than once but under ten times. As yet, its antigen is unknown. The data were obtained in a study of CD8 T cells in ankylosing spondylitis. The CDR3 spans 14 residues. Per germline, CDR1 SGHRS and CDR2 YFSETQ. V lost 2 bases and J lost 4, with 12 bases in between. Study results and caveats: Peripheral blood samples showed relatively rare disease-linked clones, and these clones were CD8+.

As the method for making TCR beta libraries, quantitative 5'-RACE with molecular barcodes was used. One entry per CDR3 protein, called by TCRdb with MiXCR from the 5' RACE reads. The sample consists of 110,000 to 150,000 distinct CDR3 sequences, 7% to 10% of them appearing once. The sequenced sample was synovial fluid, either unsorted or a sorted T cell fraction (not recorded which). The chain uses TRBV5-1 and TRBJ1-2, with D possibly TRBD1 on 6 matching bases. The clonotype was recovered from a male donor with ankylosing spondylitis. The CDR3 here is CASSFGDNSYGYTF. CDR3 nucleotide sequence: TGCGCCAGCAGCTTCGGGGACAATAGCTATGGCTACACCTTC.